The 26 T cell receptor beta chains below all came from one sample that was sequenced in a study of blood T cell repertoires in COVID-19. The method was immunoSEQ multiplex PCR; TCRdb's version includes in-frame clones alone and lacks a portion of them. The table records under 300,000 clones, more than 80% of them present only once. Sequences were obtained from peripheral blood. Source of these receptors: a man younger than 45 who had recovered from COVID-19.

The chain uses TRBV6-5 and TRBJ2-7, with D possibly TRBD1 on 6 matching bases. The V end was cut by 7 bases, the J end by 6 bases, with 22 bases between. This CDR3 is 15 amino acids long. Germline CDR1 and CDR2: MNHEY and SVGAGI. CDR3 protein: CASTDRGRGSGEQYF. The CDR3, as DNA: TGTGCCAGCACCGATAGGGGCAGGGGAAGTGGCGAGCAGTACTTC.

The CDR3, as DNA: TGCAGTGGGGAGTTGGGTGAAAAACTGTTTTTT. The encoded protein is CSGELGEKLFF. The rearrangement links TRBV20-1 to TRBJ1-4; D call uncertain. V lost 7 bases to trimming and J lost 7 bases, with 10 bases between them. Germline V lookup: CDR1 DFQATT, CDR2 SNEGSKA (reference sequence). The CDR3 is made up of 11 amino acids.

This chain links TRBV6-5 with TRBJ1-3, with no clear D. This CDR3 contains 13 residues. Trimming took off 8 bases at V and 4 bases at J, with 12 bases between the two ends. Germline CDR1 and CDR2: MNHEY and SVGAGI. The CDR3 region is CASVTNAGNTIYF. CDR3 bases: TGTGCCAGCGTTACTAACGCGGGAAACACCATATATTTT.

The chain employs TRBV9 and TRBJ2-2, with a tentative D call TRBD1 (7 bases). Trimming left V 3 bases short and J 5 bases short, with 17 bases between. This CDR3 contains 16 residues. CDR1 and CDR2 (germline): SGDLS, YYNGEE. The CDR3 here is CASSARQGGWTGELFF. The CDR3 coding sequence is TGTGCCAGCAGCGCTAGACAGGGAGGATGGACCGGGGAGCTGTTTTTT.

V gene TRBV6-5 combines with J gene TRBJ1-2, with D maybe TRBD1 (6 bases). Germline V gives CDR1 MNHEY, CDR2 SVGAGI. Trimming took off 6 bases at V and 8 bases at J, with 16 bases between the two ends. This CDR3 is 13 amino acids long. DNA for the CDR3: TGTGCCAGCAGCCAATCGGACAGTGGAGGCTACACCTTC. Amino acids: CASSQSDSGGYTF.

Concerning this clone itself: Other DNA sequences in the same sample also yield this CDR3. V gene TRBV7-2 combines with J gene TRBJ2-1, with TRBD2 as a possible D gene (6 bases). The CDR3 is 15 amino acids. The V end was cut by 0 bases, the J end by 0 bases, with 6 bases between. The germline gives CDR1 SGHTA, CDR2 FQGNSA. CDR3 DNA: TGTGCCAGCAGCTTAGCCGGGAGCTCCTACAATGAGCAGTTCTTC. This encodes CASSLAGSSYNEQFF.

This sequence joins TRBV5-5 and TRBJ1-3; 9 positions agree with TRBD1. The CDR3 extends over 14 amino acids. Germline loops: CDR1 SGHKS, CDR2 YYEKEE (reference sequence). V gave up 1 base and J gave up 7 bases; unmatched junction bases: 3. CDR3 in amino acids: CASSLPTGGNTIYF. As DNA, the CDR3 is TGTGCCAGCAGCTTGCCGACAGGGGGTAACACCATATATTTT.

The chain is built from TRBV4-1 and TRBJ1-4, with TRBD1 as a possible D gene (6 bases). Trimming cost V 0 bases and J 7 bases, with 18 bases left between them. The germline CDR1 and CDR2 sequences are MGHRA and YSYEKL. This CDR3 comprises 17 residues. The CDR3 DNA is TGCGCCAGCAGCCAAGATCGACCATGGGGGCCCGGTGAAAAACTGTTTTTT. Translation: CASSQDRPWGPGEKLFF.

The genes are TRBV12-3 or TRBV12-4 and TRBJ2-5, with D hard to call. The CDR3 has 12 residues. V lost 8 bases and J 4 bases, leaving 11 bases between the germline ends. The DNA for the CDR3 is TGTGCCAGCCATTCAGGTGGAGAGACCCAGTACTTC. Translation gives CASHSGGETQYF.

The genes are TRBV13 and TRBJ2-6; D is possibly TRBD1 (6 bases). Deletions cut 5 bases from V and 3 bases from J, with 11 bases between. In germline, CDR1 is PRHDT, CDR2 FYEKMQ (reference sequence). The CDR3 is made up of 15 amino acids. The CDR3: CASSPAGDGANVLTF. The CDR3 DNA reads as TGTGCCAGCAGCCCCGCAGGGGATGGGGCCAACGTCCTGACTTTC.

This clone was detected once. The chain couples TRBV19 to TRBJ2-7; D might be TRBD1 (5 bases). Germline loops: CDR1 LNHDA, CDR2 SQIVND (reference sequence). Trimming removed 2 bases from V and 4 bases from J, with 6 bases in between. The CDR3 is made up of 12 amino acids. CDR3 sequence: CASSIPGYEQYF. The CDR3 DNA follows: TGTGCCAGTAGTATACCAGGGTACGAGCAGTACTTC.

This chain links TRBV10-1 with TRBJ1-6, with no clear D. The CDR3 is made up of 12 amino acids. Per the germline V gene, CDR1 is WNHNN and CDR2 is SYGVQD (reference sequence). With 8 bases removed from V and 9 bases from J, the gap between germline ends came to 11 bases. The CDR3 sequence is CASGEESSPLHF. In DNA, the CDR3 is TGCGCCAGCGGGGAGGAAAGTTCACCCCTCCACTTT.

The chain combines TRBV2 with TRBJ2-7; 9 bases align to TRBD1. In germline, CDR1 is SNHLY, CDR2 FYNNEI. CDR3 length: 14 amino acids. The junction had 6 bases not matched to a gene; V was cut back by 5 bases and J by 4 bases. The CDR3 region is CASSPQGQGYEQYF. Here the CDR3 DNA reads TGTGCCAGCAGTCCCCAGGGACAGGGTTACGAGCAGTACTTC.

This clone was counted only a few times. The chain joins TRBV10-3 to TRBJ1-1; D unresolved. This CDR3 spans 12 amino acids. V gave up 4 bases and J gave up 6 bases, with 9 bases separating them. From germline, CDR1 is ENHRY and CDR2 SYGVKD. CDR3 sequence reads: CAISGPRAEAFF. The CDR3 DNA follows: TGTGCCATCAGTGGCCCCCGCGCTGAAGCTTTCTTT.

Here the CDR3 reads CASSHTGTGLVEGYTF. CDR3 in DNA: TGTGCCAGCAGCCACACCGGGACAGGCTTAGTAGAAGGCTACACCTTC. V usage is TRBV3-1 (or the pseudogene TRBV3-2) and J usage is TRBJ1-2, with TRBD1 matching over 8 bases. The germline V gene has CDR1 LGHDT and CDR2 YNNKEL (reference sequence). Germline trimming cut 3 bases from V and 8 bases from J; bases unmatched to any gene: 14. The CDR3 has 16 residues.

The chain uses TRBV5-1 and TRBJ2-3; D may be TRBD1 (6 bases). Trimming pared 4 bases from V and 2 bases from J, leaving 14 bases between. The CDR3 sequence is 15 residues long. Germline lookup yields CDR1 SGHRS and CDR2 YFSETQ. The DNA of the CDR3 is TGCGCCAGCAGCCTAGGACAGCTTCTCACAGATACGCAGTATTTT. Translating it yields CASSLGQLLTDTQYF.

The sample holds one count of this clone. V usage is TRBV15 and J usage is TRBJ2-7; TRBD2 matches at 10 bases. The length of the CDR3 is 14 residues. The germline V gene encodes CDR1 LNHNV and CDR2 YYDKDF (reference sequence). V lost 1 base, J lost 4 bases, and 1 base stayed unmatched. DNA for the CDR3: TGTGCCACCAGCAGAGGACTAGCGGGTTACGAGCAGTACTTC. Translation gives CATSRGLAGYEQYF.

The rearrangement joins TRBV3-1 (or the pseudogene TRBV3-2) to TRBJ1-2; D call uncertain. Germline assignment: CDR1 LGHDT and CDR2 YNNKEL (reference sequence). V lost 0 bases, J lost 4 bases, and 6 bases lay in between. CDR3 size: 13 residues. DNA of the CDR3: TGTGCCAGCAGCCAAGAACAGCTCTATGGCTACACCTTC. This translates into CASSQEQLYGYTF.

The chain joins TRBV19 to TRBJ1-2; D gene unclear. Trimming took 3 bases from V and 2 from J, leaving 13 bases between them. The V gene's germline CDR1 is LNHDA and CDR2 SQIVND (reference sequence). CDR3 size: 15 residues. The CDR3 here is CASSIPTGINYGYTF. The CDR3 bases are TGTGCCAGTAGTATCCCAACCGGGATCAACTATGGCTACACCTTC.

Of note for this clone: Other DNA sequences in this sample translate to the same CDR3. CDR3 sequence reads: CASTTGNQPQHF. CDR3 nucleotides: TGTGCCAGCACTACAGGCAATCAGCCCCAGCATTTT. The chain carries TRBV2 and TRBJ1-5; no clear D. From germline, CDR1 is SNHLY and CDR2 FYNNEI. There are 12 residues in the CDR3. The germline V and J ends were trimmed by 7 bases and 2 bases, with 6 bases remaining between them.

This rearrangement joins TRBV9 to TRBJ1-2; tentatively, D is TRBD1 (6 bases). Trimming shortened V by 0 bases and J by 5 bases, and 17 bases separated the two germline ends. Germline CDR1 reads SGDLS; CDR2 reads YYNGEE. This CDR3 is 16 amino acids long. In DNA, the CDR3 is TGTGCCAGCAGCGTAGCGGAAAACAGGGTTCCATATGGCTACACCTTC. It is translated as CASSVAENRVPYGYTF. The full variable domain, rest sourced from reference TRBV9 and TRBJ1-2, is DSGVTQTPKHLITATGQRVTLRCSPRSGDLSVYWYQQSLDQGLQFLIQYYNGEERAKGNILERFSAQQFPDLHSELNLSSLELGDSALYFCASSVAENRVPYGYTFGSGTRLTVV.

This clone showed up just a few times. The chain employs TRBV6-5 and TRBJ1-1; no definite D call. Between the trimmed V and J ends, which lost 2 bases and 1 base, there was a span of 11 bases. Germline V gene lookup returns CDR1 MNHEY and CDR2 SVGAGI. The CDR3 sequence is 15 residues long. For the CDR3, the DNA is TGTGCCAGCAGTTACGGGAACCGGGGGAACACTGAAGCTTTCTTT. Translation: CASSYGNRGNTEAFF.

The gene calls are TRBV5-1 and TRBJ1-2, with D tentatively TRBD1 (5 bases). In germline, CDR1 is SGHRS, CDR2 YFSETQ. The CDR3 totals 14 residues. V lost 4 bases and J lost 4, with 14 bases in between. The CDR3 loop reads CASSGRVIPYGYTF. The CDR3 DNA is TGCGCCAGCAGCGGCAGGGTAATTCCCTATGGCTACACCTTC.

The V and J genes are TRBV29-1 and TRBJ2-7, with a tentative D call TRBD2 (6 bases). Germline V gene sequence: CDR1 SQVTM, CDR2 ANQGSEA. Trimming left V 0 bases short and J 7 bases short, with 16 bases between. The CDR3 is 14 residues long. The chain's CDR3 is CSVEEGGTAREQYF. The CDR3 DNA follows: TGCAGCGTTGAAGAGGGCGGGACCGCGAGGGAGCAGTACTTC.

The V gene is TRBV5-1, the J gene TRBJ1-3; D is ambiguous. With 3 bases removed from V and 4 bases from J, the gap between germline ends came to 8 bases. The V gene's germline CDR1 is SGHRS and CDR2 YFSETQ. CDR3 size: 13 residues. CDR3 coding DNA: TGCGCCAGCAGCTCCGCACAGGGAAACACCATATATTTT. As protein: CASSSAQGNTIYF.

This clone has just a few counts. The CDR3 loop is CAISETSGAYEQYF. CDR3 sequence (DNA): TGTGCCATCAGTGAGACTAGCGGGGCCTACGAGCAGTACTTC. V is TRBV10-3 and J is TRBJ2-7, with 10 positions matching TRBD2. Germline CDR1 and CDR2: ENHRY and SYGVKD. The CDR3 extends over 14 amino acids. The V and J ends lost 2 bases and 2 bases, in that order; junction bases with no gene match: 0.